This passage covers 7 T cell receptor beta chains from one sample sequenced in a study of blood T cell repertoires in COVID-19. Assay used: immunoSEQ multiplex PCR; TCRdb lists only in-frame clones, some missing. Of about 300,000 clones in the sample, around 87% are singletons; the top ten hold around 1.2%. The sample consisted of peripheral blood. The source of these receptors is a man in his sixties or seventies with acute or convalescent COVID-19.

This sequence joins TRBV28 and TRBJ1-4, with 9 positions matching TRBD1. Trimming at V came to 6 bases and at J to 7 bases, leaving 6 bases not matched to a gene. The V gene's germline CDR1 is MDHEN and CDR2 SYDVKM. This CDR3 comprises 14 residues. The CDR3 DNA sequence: TGTGCCAGCAGCCGTACAGGGGGCCGTGAAAAACTGTTTTTT. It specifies CASSRTGGREKLFF.

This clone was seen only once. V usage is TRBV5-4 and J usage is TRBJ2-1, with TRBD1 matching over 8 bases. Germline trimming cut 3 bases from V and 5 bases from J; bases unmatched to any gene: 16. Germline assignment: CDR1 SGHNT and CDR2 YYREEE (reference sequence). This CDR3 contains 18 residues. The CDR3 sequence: CASSSGDRWGQFNNEQFF. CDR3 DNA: TGTGCCAGCAGCTCGGGGGACAGGTGGGGGCAATTTAACAATGAGCAGTTCTTC.

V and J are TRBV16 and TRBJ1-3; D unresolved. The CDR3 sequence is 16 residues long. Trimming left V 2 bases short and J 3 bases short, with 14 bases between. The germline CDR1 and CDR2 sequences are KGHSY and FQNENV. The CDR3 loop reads CASSQHKSGSGNTIYF. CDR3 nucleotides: TGTGCCAGCAGCCAACATAAATCCGGGAGTGGAAACACCATATATTTT.

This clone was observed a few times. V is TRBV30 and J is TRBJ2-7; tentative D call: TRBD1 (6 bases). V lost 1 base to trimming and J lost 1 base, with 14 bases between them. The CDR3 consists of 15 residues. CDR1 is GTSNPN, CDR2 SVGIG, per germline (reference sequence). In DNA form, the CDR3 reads TGTGCCTGGAGTGCAGGGGTCCTTCTTTCCTACGAGCAGTACTTC. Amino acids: CAWSAGVLLSYEQYF.

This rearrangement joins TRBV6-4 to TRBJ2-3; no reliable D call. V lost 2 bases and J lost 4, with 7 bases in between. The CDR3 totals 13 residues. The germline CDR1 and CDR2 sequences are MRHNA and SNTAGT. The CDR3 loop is CASSDEVADTQYF. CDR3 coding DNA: TGTGCCAGCAGTGACGAGGTTGCAGATACGCAGTATTTT.

The CDR3 bases are TGTGCCAGTAGTATAGGGACATTTGGTGGCTACACCTTC. Translating gives CASSIGTFGGYTF. The chain has TRBV19 and TRBJ1-2; TRBD1 might be the D (5 bases). V was cut by 1 base and J by 7 bases, with 10 bases left in between. Germline V gene data show CDR1 as LNHDA and CDR2 as SQIVND (reference sequence). This CDR3 is built from 13 residues.

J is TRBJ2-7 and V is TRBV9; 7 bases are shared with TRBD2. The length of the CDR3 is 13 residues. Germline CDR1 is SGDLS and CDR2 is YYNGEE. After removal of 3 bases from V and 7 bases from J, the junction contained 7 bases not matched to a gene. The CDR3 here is CASSGSGGEEQYF. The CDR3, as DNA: TGTGCCAGCAGCGGATCGGGGGGAGAAGAGCAGTACTTC.